Following are 21 T cell receptor beta chains from one sample sequenced in a study of CD8+CD57+ T cells in acquired aplastic anemia (dated by TCRdb to 2017 to 2018). Sequencing was carried out with an Illumina HiSeq 2000. TCR beta VDJ combination and CDR3 sequence profiling used genomic DNA as the template. In TCRdb, the public reads were trimmed at Q25 with fastp and aligned with MiXCR, with productive beta chains retained. Entries are consolidated by CDR3 protein sequence, retaining the most common genes and DNA. The sample table records approximately 45,000 distinct CDR3 sequences; about 78% of these occur just once. The top ten clones comprise roughly 34% of the sample. The sequenced material came from sorted CD4+, CD8+, or CD8+CD57+ T cells (not recorded which) from PBMCs. These receptor sequences come from a human donor in good health, serving as a control.

The V gene is TRBV10-3, the J gene TRBJ1-2; no clear D gene. There are 14 residues in the CDR3. V lost 3 bases to trimming and J lost 7 bases, with 15 bases between them. CDR1 is ENHRY, CDR2 SYGVKD, per germline. CDR3 nucleotides: TGTGCCATCAGTGAATTTCCCGAGGCGGGTGGCTACACCTTC. It encodes CAISEFPEAGGYTF.

This clonotype has a handful of counts. The chain joins TRBV19 to TRBJ1-2, with 8 bases matching TRBD1. The CDR3 totals 13 residues. Germline CDR1 and CDR2: LNHDA and SQIVND (reference sequence). The V gene end was trimmed by 5 bases and the J gene end by 5 bases; junction bases not matched to a gene: 4. For the CDR3, the DNA is TGTGCCAGTAGTGAACAGGGGGTTTATGGCTACACCTTC. It encodes CASSEQGVYGYTF.

The V gene is TRBV29-1, the J gene TRBJ1-1; D not resolved. The length of the CDR3 is 12 residues. From germline, CDR1 is SQVTM and CDR2 ANQGSEA. V dropped 5 bases and J dropped 0 bases, with 7 bases sitting between them. CDR3 sequence reads: CSVKYMNTEAFF. DNA of the CDR3: TGCAGCGTTAAGTATATGAACACTGAAGCTTTCTTT.

This CDR3 reads CSARDPAGTRDGYTF. CDR3 nucleotides: TGCAGTGCTAGAGACCCCGCAGGGACAAGAGATGGCTACACCTTC. The V and J genes are TRBV20-1 and TRBJ1-2, with D possibly being TRBD1 (6 bases). The CDR3 is 15 residues long. Germline assignment: CDR1 DFQATT and CDR2 SNEGSKA (reference sequence). The ends were cut back, 0 bases at V and 6 bases at J, with 17 bases in the middle.

The sample holds one count of this clonotype. This sequence joins TRBV10-3 and TRBJ2-1; weak D call: TRBD2 (6 bases). This CDR3 is built from 13 residues. V gave up 8 bases and J gave up 4 bases, with 12 bases separating them. CDR1 and CDR2 from the germline V gene are ENHRY and SYGVKD. Here the CDR3 reads CAIGREFYNEQFF. For the CDR3, the DNA is TGTGCCATCGGACGGGAGTTTTACAATGAGCAGTTCTTC.

This clonotype appeared a few times. The chain carries TRBV7-6 and TRBJ2-5, with D perhaps TRBD1 (6 bases). The CDR3 is 12 residues long. Germline V gene lookup returns CDR1 SGHVS and CDR2 FNYEAQ. V gave up 8 bases and J gave up 7 bases, with 14 bases separating them. The CDR3 DNA is TGTGCCAGCGGGACAAGTTCGGGGACCCAGTACTTC. It is translated as CASGTSSGTQYF.

This clonotype was recorded once. A much more abundant neighbour one base away suggests this may be a read error. The genes are TRBV11-1 and TRBJ2-1, with 11 bases identical to TRBD2. This CDR3 contains 16 residues. Germline CDR1 SGHAT, CDR2 FQDESV (reference sequence). The ends lost 6 bases at V and 5 bases at J; junction bases unmatched: 9. The CDR3 loop reads CASSLSTSGRNNEQFF. The CDR3 nucleotides are TGTGCCAGCAGTTTATCAACTAGCGGGAGAAACAATGAGCAGTTCTTC.

The rearrangement links TRBV20-1 to TRBJ2-1; D possibly corresponds to TRBD1 (5 bases). CDR3 size: 15 residues. With 5 bases removed from V and 5 bases from J, the gap between germline ends came to 19 bases. Germline V gene sequence: CDR1 DFQATT, CDR2 SNEGSKA (reference sequence). This CDR3 is CSAARLLWGHNEQFF. The CDR3 coding sequence is TGCAGTGCTGCCCGACTCCTCTGGGGCCACAATGAGCAGTTCTTC.

This clonotype occurred many times. The chain has TRBV2 and TRBJ1-2, with D uncertain. In germline, CDR1 is SNHLY, CDR2 FYNNEI. The CDR3 has 8 residues. CDR3 in amino acids: CANYGYTF. The CDR3 DNA reads TGTGCTAACTATGGCTACACCTTC.

The chain links TRBV19 to TRBJ2-2; D is unresolved. Germline V lookup: CDR1 LNHDA, CDR2 SQIVND (reference sequence). CDR3 size: 13 residues. The germline V and J ends were trimmed by 4 bases and 6 bases, with 9 bases remaining between them. The CDR3: CASSTLRSGELFF. The DNA for the CDR3 is TGTGCCAGTAGTACGTTACGTTCCGGGGAGCTGTTTTTT. Together with reference TRBV19 and TRBJ2-2, the CDR3 gives the full variable domain: DGGITQSPKYLFRKEGQNVTLSCEQNLNHDAMYWYRQDPGQGLRLIYYSQIVNDFQKGDIAEGYSVSREKKESFPLTVTSAQKNPTAFYLCASSTLRSGELFFGEGSRLTVL.

The genes are TRBV4-1 and TRBJ2-7; D is unresolved. The CDR3 runs to 13 residues. Germline CDR1 and CDR2: MGHRA and YSYEKL. V lost 1 base, J lost 6 bases, and 10 bases lay in between. CDR3 loop: CASSQVATAEQYF. The DNA of the CDR3 is TGCGCCAGCAGCCAAGTGGCAACAGCCGAGCAGTACTTC.

At least ten counts were recorded for this clonotype. This rearrangement joins TRBV28 to TRBJ2-5; tentatively, D is TRBD2 (6 bases). The length of the CDR3 is 17 residues. V lost 0 bases and J lost 4, with 18 bases in between. Per the germline V gene, CDR1 is MDHEN and CDR2 is SYDVKM. CDR3 protein: CASSLWVPSRGTETQYF. As DNA, the CDR3 is TGTGCCAGCAGTTTATGGGTCCCATCCCGGGGGACAGAGACCCAGTACTTC.

The rearrangement links TRBV2 to TRBJ1-5, with 7 bases lining up with TRBD1. Germline lookup yields CDR1 SNHLY and CDR2 FYNNEI. This CDR3 has 13 residues. J was trimmed by 9 bases and V by 4 bases; bases with no gene match: 6. The CDR3 loop reads CASSGTGEGPQHF. CDR3 in DNA: TGTGCCAGCAGTGGGACAGGCGAGGGGCCCCAGCATTTT.

V gene TRBV7-9 combines with J gene TRBJ1-6; TRBD1 matches at 8 bases. In germline, CDR1 is SEHNR, CDR2 FQNEAQ (reference sequence). The CDR3 loop spans 15 amino acids. Trimming cost V 5 bases and J 9 bases; bases outside gene matches: 9. DNA of the CDR3: TGTGCCAGCAGCCCGGGGACAGGCTTCCTTTCACCCCTCCACTTT. Amino acids: CASSPGTGFLSPLHF. The full variable domain, with the rest looked up from reference TRBV7-9 and TRBJ1-6, is DTGVSQNPRHKITKRGQNVTFRCDPISEHNRLYWYRQTLGQGPEFLTYFQNEAQLEKSRLLSDRFSAERPKGSFSTLEIQRTEQGDSAMYLCASSPGTGFLSPLHFGNGTRLTVT.

This clonotype was counted between two and nine times. The chain uses TRBV24-1 and TRBJ2-1, with TRBD2 as a possible D gene (5 bases). CDR1 KGHDR and CDR2 SFDVKD come from the germline V gene. Between the trimmed V and J ends, which lost 5 bases and 7 bases, there was a span of 17 bases. The CDR3 loop spans 15 amino acids. CDR3 bases: TGTGCCACCAGTGGCGGGCCTACGGACGGGAATGAGCAGTTCTTC. This gives the protein CATSGGPTDGNEQFF.

V is TRBV7-2 and J is TRBJ1-1; tentative D call: TRBD1 (5 bases). The CDR3 totals 16 residues. CDR1 SGHTA and CDR2 FQGNSA come from the germline V gene. Trimming took 5 bases from V and 2 from J, leaving 18 bases between them. The DNA for the CDR3 is TGTGCCAGCAGCCGAGGGCAGGGTTCTGGAAACACTGAAGCTTTCTTT. Amino acids: CASSRGQGSGNTEAFF.

The chain carries TRBV15 and TRBJ2-7; no firm D call. Trimming shortened V by 5 bases and J by 2 bases, and 10 bases separated the two germline ends. CDR3 length: 13 residues. The germline gives CDR1 LNHNV, CDR2 YYDKDF (reference sequence). The CDR3 nucleotides are TGTGCCACCAGCGGGCGAGGCGCCTACGAGCAGTACTTC. Its translation is CATSGRGAYEQYF.

The chain has TRBV2 and TRBJ1-2; D not resolved. This CDR3 is built from 12 residues. V lost 6 bases and J 4 bases, leaving 9 bases between the germline ends. Germline V gene lookup returns CDR1 SNHLY and CDR2 FYNNEI. CDR3 DNA: TGTGCCAGCAGGGACGGGCCCTATGGCTACACCTTC. As protein: CASRDGPYGYTF.

V is TRBV29-1 and J is TRBJ2-7; maybe TRBD2 (6 bases). The germline V gene has CDR1 SQVTM and CDR2 ANQGSEA. The CDR3 contains 14 residues. Trimming removed 3 bases at V and 0 bases at J, with 12 bases between. CDR3 region: CSVDGVSGSYEQYF. In DNA form, the CDR3 reads TGCAGCGTTGATGGGGTTAGCGGCTCCTACGAGCAGTACTTC.

The J gene is TRBJ2-7, the V gene TRBV4-3; the D is unclear. Germline CDR1 and CDR2: LGHNA and YSLEER. V was clipped by 0 bases and J by 4 bases, with 7 bases between them. The CDR3 contains 13 residues. The CDR3: CASSQEGGYEQYF. CDR3 DNA: TGCGCCAGCAGCCAAGAGGGTGGGTACGAGCAGTACTTC.

The rearrangement links TRBV7-8 to TRBJ1-2, with D perhaps TRBD1 (6 bases). Germline loops: CDR1 SGHVS, CDR2 FQNEAQ. Trimming stripped 3 bases from V and 5 bases from J, with 13 bases between. This CDR3 region has 14 residues. CDR3 DNA sequence: TGTGCCAGCAGCTTCAGCAGGGGCGAGTATGGCTACACCTTC. Residues: CASSFSRGEYGYTF.